This TCR beta chain was recorded in a study of T-cell memory formation after mild COVID-19. Overall study: Clusters of TCRs were largely donor specific. Study-wide points: CD4+ contracting clones lay mainly in CM and EM, CD8+ ones in EMRA. Cross-reactive memory seemingly joined, as some responding clones were found in pre-infection memory.

V lost 2 bases, J lost 4 bases, and 7 bases lay in between. The V gene's germline CDR1 is SQVTM and CDR2 ANQGSEA. The CDR3 contains 12 residues. TCRdb ran MiXCR on the 5' RACE reads and lists one entry per CDR3 protein. Of about 440,000 distinct CDR3 sequences detected, around 20% appear once; the ten largest clones hold roughly 8.4%. On this clonotype itself: Its antigen is still unknown.

This sequence was found in an adult woman who had mild COVID-19 (a few samples of this study predate the infection). Cell type and time point are not known. The rearrangement joins TRBV29-1 to TRBJ2-3; no clear D gene. Sequenced input: PBMCs or a T cell subset sorted from them (not recorded which). Written as DNA, the CDR3 is TGCAGCGTTGAAAAGGGTCCAGATACGCAGTATTTT. Its protein product is CSVEKGPDTQYF.